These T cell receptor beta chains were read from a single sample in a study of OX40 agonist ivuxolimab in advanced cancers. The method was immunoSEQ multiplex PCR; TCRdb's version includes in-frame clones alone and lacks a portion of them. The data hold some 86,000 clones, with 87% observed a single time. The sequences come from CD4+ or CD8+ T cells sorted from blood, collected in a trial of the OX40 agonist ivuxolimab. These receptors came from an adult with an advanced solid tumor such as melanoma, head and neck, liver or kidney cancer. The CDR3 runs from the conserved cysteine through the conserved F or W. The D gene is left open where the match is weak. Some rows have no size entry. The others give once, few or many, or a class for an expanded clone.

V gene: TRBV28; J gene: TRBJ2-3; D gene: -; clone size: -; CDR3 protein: CASSSLVTTDTQYF; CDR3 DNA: TGTGCCAGCAGTTCACTAGTAACCACAGATACGCAGTATTTT
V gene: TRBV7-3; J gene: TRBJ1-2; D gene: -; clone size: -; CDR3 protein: CASSSLRGPFYGYTF; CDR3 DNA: TGTGCCAGCAGCTCACTCAGGGGCCCCTTCTATGGCTACACCTTC
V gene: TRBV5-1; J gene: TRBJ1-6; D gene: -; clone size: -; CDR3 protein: CASSLGQALNSPLHF; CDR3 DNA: TGCGCCAGCAGCTTGGGGCAGGCCCTTAATTCACCCCTCCACTTT
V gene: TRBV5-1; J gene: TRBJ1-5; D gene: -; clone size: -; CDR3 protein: CASSIGGGNQPQHF; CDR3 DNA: TGCGCCAGTTCGATAGGGGGTGGCAATCAGCCCCAGCATTTT
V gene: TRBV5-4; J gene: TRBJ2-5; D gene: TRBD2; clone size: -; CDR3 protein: CASSSPVAGGETQYF; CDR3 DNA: TGTGCCAGCAGTTCGCCGGTAGCGGGAGGTGAGACCCAGTACTTC
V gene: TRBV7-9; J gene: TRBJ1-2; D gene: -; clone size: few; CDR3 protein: CASSLEQGTYGYTF; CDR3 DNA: TGTGCCAGCAGCTTAGAGCAGGGCACCTATGGCTACACCTTC
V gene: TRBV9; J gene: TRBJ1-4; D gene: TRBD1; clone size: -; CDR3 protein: CASSVEVRGGKLFF; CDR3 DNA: TGTGCCAGCAGCGTAGAGGTCAGGGGGGGAAAACTGTTTTTT
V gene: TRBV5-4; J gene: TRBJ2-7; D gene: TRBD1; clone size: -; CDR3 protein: CASSLPQTTGTGSSYEQYF; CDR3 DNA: TGTGCCAGCAGCTTGCCCCAAACAACCGGGACAGGGAGTTCCTACGAGCAGTACTTC
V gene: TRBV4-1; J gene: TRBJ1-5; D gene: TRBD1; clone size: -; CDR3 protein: CASSQYKGTGDQPQHF; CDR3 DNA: TGCGCCAGCAGCCAGTATAAAGGGACAGGGGATCAGCCCCAGCATTTT
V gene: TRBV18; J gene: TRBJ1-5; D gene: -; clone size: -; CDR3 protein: CASSAQGPFNQPQHF; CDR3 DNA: TGTGCCAGCTCAGCCCAGGGCCCTTTCAATCAGCCCCAGCATTTT
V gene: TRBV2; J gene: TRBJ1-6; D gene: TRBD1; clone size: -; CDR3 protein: CASTTRQGLYNSPLHF; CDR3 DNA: TGTGCCAGCACTACACGACAGGGGCTTTATAATTCACCCCTCCACTTT
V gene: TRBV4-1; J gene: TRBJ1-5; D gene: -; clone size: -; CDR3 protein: CASSQDRGESNQPQHF; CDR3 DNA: TGCGCCAGCAGCCAAGACAGGGGTGAGAGCAATCAGCCCCAGCATTTT
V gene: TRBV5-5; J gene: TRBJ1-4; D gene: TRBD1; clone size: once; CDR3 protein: CASRSTGQGVSDEKLFF; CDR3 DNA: TGTGCCAGCCGATCAACGGGACAGGGGGTTTCTGATGAAAAACTGTTTTTT
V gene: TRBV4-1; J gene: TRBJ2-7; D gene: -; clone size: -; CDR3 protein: CASSQDRALTSSQQYF; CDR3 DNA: TGCGCCAGCAGCCAAGATAGGGCACTAACCTCCTCCCAGCAGTACTTC
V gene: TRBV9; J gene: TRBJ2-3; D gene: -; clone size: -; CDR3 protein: CASSVTQTDTQYF; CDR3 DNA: TGTGCCAGCAGCGTGACCCAAACAGATACGCAGTATTTT
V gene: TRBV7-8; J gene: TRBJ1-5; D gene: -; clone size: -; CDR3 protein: CATTRDDNQPQHF; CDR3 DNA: TGTGCCACTACGAGAGACGATAATCAGCCCCAGCATTTT
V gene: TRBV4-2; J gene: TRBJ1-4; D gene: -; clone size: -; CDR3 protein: CASSPGQFDEKLFF; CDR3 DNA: TGTGCCAGCAGCCCCGGACAGTTTGATGAAAAACTGTTTTTT
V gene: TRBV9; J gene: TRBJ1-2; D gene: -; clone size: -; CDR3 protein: CASSPWGAYGYTF; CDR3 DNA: TGTGCCAGCAGCCCCTGGGGTGCCTATGGCTACACCTTC
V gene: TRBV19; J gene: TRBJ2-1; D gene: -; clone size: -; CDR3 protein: CASSPLTRYNEQFF; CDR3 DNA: TGTGCCAGTAGTCCCTTGACGAGATACAATGAGCAGTTCTTC
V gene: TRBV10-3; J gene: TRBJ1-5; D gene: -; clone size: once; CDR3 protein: CAISESEPRPQHF; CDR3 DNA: TGTGCCATCAGTGAGTCCGAGCCCCGGCCCCAGCATTTT
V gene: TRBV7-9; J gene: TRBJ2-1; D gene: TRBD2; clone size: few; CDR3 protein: CASSLIAGGPNNEQFF; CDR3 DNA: TGTGCCAGCAGCTTAATAGCGGGAGGGCCGAACAATGAGCAGTTCTTC
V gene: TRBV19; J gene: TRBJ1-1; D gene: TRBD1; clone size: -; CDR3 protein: CASSIIGRDRGSEAFF; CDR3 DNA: TGTGCCAGTAGTATAATAGGCCGGGACAGGGGATCTGAAGCTTTCTTT
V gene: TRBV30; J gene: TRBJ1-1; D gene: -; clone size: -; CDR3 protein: CAWTLITEAFF; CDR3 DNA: TGTGCCTGGACCCTAATCACTGAAGCTTTCTTT
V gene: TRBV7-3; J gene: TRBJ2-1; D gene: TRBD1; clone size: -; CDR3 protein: CASTPSPGQGQFF; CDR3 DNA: TGTGCCAGCACCCCTTCGCCGGGACAGGGACAGTTCTTC
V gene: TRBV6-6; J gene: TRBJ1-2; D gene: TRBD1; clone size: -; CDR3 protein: CASSPVRDSPYGYTF; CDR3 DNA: TGTGCCAGCAGTCCGGTTCGGGACAGCCCCTATGGCTACACCTTC
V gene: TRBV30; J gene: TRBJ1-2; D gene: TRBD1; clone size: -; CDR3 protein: CAWRAGTGGYTF; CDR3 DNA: TGTGCCTGGCGAGCCGGGACAGGGGGCTACACCTTC
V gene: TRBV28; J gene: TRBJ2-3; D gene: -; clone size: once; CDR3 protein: CASTLRFTTDTQYF; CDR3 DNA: TGTGCCAGCACCTTAAGGTTCACTACAGATACGCAGTATTTT
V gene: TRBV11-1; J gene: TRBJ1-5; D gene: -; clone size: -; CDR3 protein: CASSFGNPQPQHF; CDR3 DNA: TGTGCCAGCAGCTTTGGGAACCCTCAGCCCCAGCATTTT
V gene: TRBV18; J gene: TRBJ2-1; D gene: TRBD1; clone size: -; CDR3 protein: CASSPQGVNDEQFF; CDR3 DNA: TGTGCCAGCTCACCGCAGGGGGTGAACGATGAGCAGTTCTTC
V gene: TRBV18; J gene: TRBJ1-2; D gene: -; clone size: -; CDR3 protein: CASSPGVREGNYGYTF; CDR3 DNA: TGTGCCAGCTCACCCGGAGTGAGGGAGGGCAACTATGGCTACACCTTC
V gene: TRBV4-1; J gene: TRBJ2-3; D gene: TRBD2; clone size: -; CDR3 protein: CASSQGLAGEDTQYF; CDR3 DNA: TGCGCCAGCAGCCAAGGACTAGCGGGGGAGGATACGCAGTATTTT
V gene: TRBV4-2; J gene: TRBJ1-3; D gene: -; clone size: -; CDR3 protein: CASSKEGTRGQGGNTIYF; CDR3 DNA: TGTGCCAGCAGCAAAGAGGGTACCCGGGGGCAGGGAGGAAACACCATATATTTT
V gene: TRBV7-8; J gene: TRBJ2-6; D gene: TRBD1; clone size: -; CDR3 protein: CASSLMTGGTGANVLTF; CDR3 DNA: TGTGCCAGCAGCCTAATGACAGGGGGCACTGGGGCCAACGTCCTGACTTTC
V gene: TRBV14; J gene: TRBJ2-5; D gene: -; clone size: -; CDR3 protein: CASSQLLQETQYF; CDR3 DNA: TGTGCCAGCAGCCAACTCCTCCAAGAGACCCAGTACTTC
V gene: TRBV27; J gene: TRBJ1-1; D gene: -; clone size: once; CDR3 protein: CASSLLTATMNTEAFF; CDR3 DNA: TGTGCCAGCAGTTTATTGACAGCCACTATGAACACTGAAGCTTTCTTT
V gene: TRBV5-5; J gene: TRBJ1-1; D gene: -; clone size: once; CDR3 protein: CASSYSFQAMNTEAFF; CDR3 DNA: TGTGCCAGCAGCTACTCCTTTCAAGCAATGAACACTGAAGCTTTCTTT
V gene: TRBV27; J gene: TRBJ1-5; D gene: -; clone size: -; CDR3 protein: CASSLSFGNSNQPQHF; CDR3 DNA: TGTGCCAGCAGTTTATCGTTTGGAAATAGCAATCAGCCCCAGCATTTT
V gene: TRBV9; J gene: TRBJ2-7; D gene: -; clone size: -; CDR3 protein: CASSPQTGEQYF; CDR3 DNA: TGTGCCAGCAGCCCCCAAACAGGCGAGCAGTACTTC
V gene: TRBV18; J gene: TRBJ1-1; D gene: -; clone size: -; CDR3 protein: CASSSNRARATEAFF; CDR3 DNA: TGTGCCAGCTCATCTAACAGGGCCAGGGCCACTGAAGCTTTCTTT
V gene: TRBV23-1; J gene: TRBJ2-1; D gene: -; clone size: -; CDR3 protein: CASSQDICGADEQFF; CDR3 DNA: TGCGCCAGCAGTCAAGATATTTGCGGGGCCGATGAGCAGTTCTTC
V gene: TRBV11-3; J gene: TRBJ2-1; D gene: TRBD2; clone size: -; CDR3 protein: CASSLGPGTRGYEQFF; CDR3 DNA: TGTGCCAGCAGCTTAGGCCCCGGGACTAGGGGCTATGAGCAGTTCTTC
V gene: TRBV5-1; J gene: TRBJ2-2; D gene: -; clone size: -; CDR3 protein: CASSLDGGPNTGELFF; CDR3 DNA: TGCGCCAGCAGCTTGGACGGCGGTCCGAACACCGGGGAGCTGTTTTTT
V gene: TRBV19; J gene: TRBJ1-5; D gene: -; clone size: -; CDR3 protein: CAGGSTAGQPQHF; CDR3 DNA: TGTGCCGGGGGTTCGACAGCCGGGCAGCCCCAGCATTTT
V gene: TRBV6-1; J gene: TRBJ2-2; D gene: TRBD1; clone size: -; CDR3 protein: CASSEVGVAGGIGELFF; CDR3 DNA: TGTGCCAGCAGTGAAGTGGGGGTCGCAGGGGGTATCGGGGAGCTGTTTTTT
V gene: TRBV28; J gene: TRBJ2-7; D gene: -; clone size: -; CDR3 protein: CASTTLVSPYEQYF; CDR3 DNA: TGTGCCAGCACGACTCTAGTCTCCCCCTACGAGCAGTACTTC
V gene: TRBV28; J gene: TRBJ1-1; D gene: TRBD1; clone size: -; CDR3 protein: CASSVPFRTGGTEAFF; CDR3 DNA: TGTGCCAGCAGTGTTCCCTTTCGGACAGGTGGGACTGAAGCTTTCTTT
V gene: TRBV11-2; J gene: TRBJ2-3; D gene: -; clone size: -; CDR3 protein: CASSLTDTQYF; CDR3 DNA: TGTGCCAGCAGCTTAACAGATACGCAGTATTTT
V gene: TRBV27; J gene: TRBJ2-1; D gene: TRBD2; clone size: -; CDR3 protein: CASRRPGLAGKSSYNEQFF; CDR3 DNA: TGTGCCAGCAGAAGACCGGGACTAGCGGGAAAGAGCTCCTACAATGAGCAGTTCTTC
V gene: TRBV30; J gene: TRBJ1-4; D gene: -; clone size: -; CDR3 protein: CAVGFNEKLFF; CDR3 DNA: TGTGCCGTAGGATTTAATGAAAAACTGTTTTTT
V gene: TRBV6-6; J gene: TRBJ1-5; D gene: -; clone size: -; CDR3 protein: CASSSGESQPQHF; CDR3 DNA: TGTGCCAGCAGTAGCGGGGAATCCCAGCCCCAGCATTTT
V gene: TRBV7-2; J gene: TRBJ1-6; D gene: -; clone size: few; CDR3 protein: CASSLELYNSPLHF; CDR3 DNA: TGTGCCAGCAGCTTAGAGCTGTATAATTCACCCCTCCACTTT
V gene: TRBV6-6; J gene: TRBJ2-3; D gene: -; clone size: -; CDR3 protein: CASSYLGPDTQYF; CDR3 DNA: TGTGCCAGCAGTTACCTTGGACCCGATACGCAGTATTTT
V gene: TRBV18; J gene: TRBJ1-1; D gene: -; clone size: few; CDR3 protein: CASSPPNNPGGTEAFF; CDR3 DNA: TGTGCCAGCTCACCACCGAACAACCCCGGGGGAACTGAAGCTTTCTTT
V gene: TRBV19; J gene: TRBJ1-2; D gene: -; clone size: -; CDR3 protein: CASKGDNYGYTF; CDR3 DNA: TGTGCCAGTAAAGGAGATAACTATGGCTACACCTTC
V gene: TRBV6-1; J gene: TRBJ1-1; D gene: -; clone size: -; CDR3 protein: CASSYATLNTEAFF; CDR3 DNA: TGTGCCAGCAGTTATGCAACACTGAACACTGAAGCTTTCTTT
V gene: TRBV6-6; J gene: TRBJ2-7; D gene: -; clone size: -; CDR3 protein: CASSYSRDEQYF; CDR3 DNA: TGTGCCAGCAGTTACTCCAGGGACGAGCAGTACTTC